Each of the 14 T cell receptor beta chains below was sequenced from the same sample in a study of shared clonotypes between healthy human individuals. The repertoire was sequenced with immunoSEQ multiplex PCR; TCRdb's copy has only in-frame clones and lacks some. The table shows around 2,000,000 clones, with 85% to 95% occurring only once. The sequencing sample was made of naive CD4+ T cells sorted from blood. Specified subset: CD45RA+ positively selected. The source of these receptors is a man younger than 35 in good health.

The chain couples TRBV18 to TRBJ1-5, with a possible D match to TRBD1 (5 bases). With 2 bases removed from V and 13 bases from J, the gap between germline ends came to 12 bases. Per germline, CDR1 KGHSH and CDR2 LQKENI. This CDR3 has 12 amino acids. This CDR3 reads CASSPTTGQQHF. The CDR3 DNA reads TGTGCCAGCTCACCAACCACAGGTCAGCAGCATTTT. Filled out from reference TRBV18 and TRBJ1-5, the complete variable domain reads NAGVMQNPRHLVRRRGQEARLRCSPMKGHSHVYWYRQLPEEGLKFMVYLQKENIIDESGMPKERFSAEFPKEGPSILRIQQVVRGDSAAYFCASSPTTGQQHFGDGTRLSIL.

J is TRBJ1-1 and V is TRBV25-1; possibly TRBD1 for D (5 bases). The CDR3 spans 12 residues. Germline values: CDR1 MGHDK, CDR2 SYGVNS. Trimming cost V 0 bases and J 11 bases, with 10 bases left between them. This CDR3 is CASSEYGARAFF. CDR3 in DNA: TGTGCCAGCAGTGAATACGGGGCTCGGGCTTTCTTT.

The chain has TRBV7-9 and TRBJ2-7; D is ambiguous. The CDR3 is made up of 13 amino acids. The V gene's germline CDR1 is SEHNR and CDR2 FQNEAQ (reference sequence). V was cut by 4 bases and J by 5 bases, with 12 bases left in between. CDR3 region: CASSSYGGNEQYF. CDR3 bases: TGTGCCAGCAGCTCCTACGGCGGAAACGAGCAGTACTTC.

This chain joins TRBV11-2 and TRBJ2-1; D remains unclear. The V and J ends lost 4 bases and 10 bases respectively, with 11 bases between them. The CDR3 length is 12 residues. CDR1 and CDR2 from the germline V gene are SGHAT and FQNNGV. This CDR3 reads CASSSQSAEQFF. CDR3 coding DNA: TGTGCCAGCAGCTCCCAATCGGCCGAGCAGTTCTTC.

This clone was recorded only once. This sample also contains other DNA sequences that code for the same CDR3. The chain is built from TRBV5-1 and TRBJ2-5; D not resolved. The CDR3 runs 11 residues. V lost 4 bases to trimming and J lost 5 bases, with 6 bases between them. Germline CDR1 SGHRS, CDR2 YFSETQ. In DNA, the CDR3 is TGCGCCAGCAGCCACGGCGAGACCCAGTACTTC. It yields the protein CASSHGETQYF. The whole variable domain, filled in from reference TRBV5-1 and TRBJ2-5, reads KAGVTQTPRYLIKTRGQQVTLSCSPISGHRSVSWYQQTPGQGLQFLFEYFSETQRNKGNFPGRFSGRQFSNSRSEMNVSTLELGDSALYLCASSHGETQYFGPGTRLLVL.

The V gene is TRBV6-6, the J gene TRBJ2-3; TRBD2 matches 11 bases. CDR3 length: 14 amino acids. The V gene end was trimmed by 8 bases and the J gene end by 4 bases; junction bases not matched to a gene: 5. Germline lookup yields CDR1 MNHNY and CDR2 SVGAGI (reference sequence). DNA of the CDR3: TGTGCCAGCCGTAGCGGGAGGGCCGCAGATACGCAGTATTTT. Protein product: CASRSGRAADTQYF.

The sample holds one count of this clone. The V gene is TRBV18, the J gene TRBJ2-7; D remains ambiguous. The CDR3 covers 12 residues. Germline-derived CDR1 and CDR2 are KGHSH and LQKENI. V gave up 6 bases and J gave up 5 bases, with 11 bases separating them. This CDR3 is CASSARVNEQYF. The CDR3 nucleotides read TGTGCCAGCTCCGCTCGGGTTAACGAGCAGTACTTC.

About this clone: Other DNA variants within this sample encode the same CDR3. J is TRBJ1-3 and V is TRBV30; unclear D gene. Germline CDR1 GTSNPN, CDR2 SVGIG (reference sequence). The V end was cut by 0 bases, the J end by 0 bases, with 12 bases between. This CDR3 has 16 amino acids. CDR3 loop: CAWSVPGGSSGNTIYF. For the CDR3, the DNA is TGTGCCTGGAGTGTACCTGGAGGGAGCTCTGGAAACACCATATATTTT.

This clone was counted a single time. The V and J genes are TRBV6-5 and TRBJ2-2; possible D gene TRBD2, 5 bases. The CDR3 contains 14 residues. V gave up 6 bases and J gave up 6 bases, with 14 bases separating them. Germline CDR1 reads MNHEY; CDR2 reads SVGAGI. CDR3 coding DNA: TGTGCCAGCAGCCCCGAGGGTAGTGCCGGGGAGCTGTTTTTT. Amino acids: CASSPEGSAGELFF.

This chain links TRBV5-1 with TRBJ2-5; 8 positions agree with TRBD2. The CDR3 loop spans 16 amino acids. V shed 0 bases and J 1 base; nucleotides not matched to a gene: 5. Per germline, CDR1 SGHRS and CDR2 YFSETQ. CDR3 in amino acids: CASSLGLAHLQETQYF. The CDR3 nucleotides read TGCGCCAGCAGCTTGGGACTAGCGCATCTCCAAGAGACCCAGTACTTC.

On this clone: Other DNA sequences in the same sample also yield this CDR3. The chain carries TRBV7-9 and TRBJ2-7; D is undetermined. CDR1 is SEHNR and CDR2 is FQNEAQ in the germline V gene (reference sequence). V was pared by 5 bases and J by 1 base, with 6 bases between. The CDR3 runs 12 residues. Here the CDR3 DNA reads TGTGCCAGCAGCCGCACATCCTACGAGCAGTACTTC. This translates into CASSRTSYEQYF.

This chain connects TRBV6-5 to TRBJ1-2; 10 bases agree with TRBD1. The CDR3 totals 16 residues. Germline trimming cut 4 bases from V and 5 bases from J; bases unmatched to any gene: 10. Germline-derived CDR1 and CDR2 are MNHEY and SVGAGI. CDR3 in amino acids: CASSFQTTGGIYGYTF. The CDR3 DNA reads as TGTGCCAGCAGTTTCCAAACGACAGGGGGCATATATGGCTACACCTTC.

V and J are TRBV6-5 and TRBJ2-7; 8 bases are shared with TRBD2. The CDR3 runs 15 residues. Trimming removed 2 bases from V and 6 bases from J; junction bases left unmatched: 9. CDR1 is MNHEY and CDR2 is SVGAGI in the germline V gene. CDR3 sequence: CASSYAGGWSSEQYF. CDR3 bases: TGTGCCAGCAGTTACGCGGGGGGATGGAGTTCCGAGCAGTACTTC.

The chain links TRBV18 to TRBJ1-1; the D is unclear. The CDR3 consists of 13 residues. V shed 5 bases and J shed 6 bases, with 13 bases lying between them. Germline V gene sequence: CDR1 KGHSH, CDR2 LQKENI. Here the CDR3 DNA reads TGTGCCAGCTCAGATAGAGGTAACTCTGAAGCTTTCTTT. As protein: CASSDRGNSEAFF.